Described below is a single T cell receptor (beta chain) sequence and its context. The antigen it binds to is not known. No base qualities exist here, and no much larger clone lies one base off it. The data were obtained in a study of cytomegalovirus exposure and HLA in healthy donors (dated by TCRdb to the late 2010s). In the study overall: In an earlier analysis of roughly 590 of the donors, under 300 Gb of sequence data and 117 million unique TCR beta sequences from roughly 200 million T cells were reported. A later genetic analysis used genome-wide SNP genotypes for about 65% of the roughly 670 donors, treating that subset as a discovery cohort. The study profiled the T cell repertoires of under 850 subjects by immunosequencing and related them to cytomegalovirus serostatus. Among roughly 400 genotyped donors of the cohort, an average of roughly 230,000 unique TCR beta nucleotide sequences was sequenced per donor, of which about 18% were non-productive. Of the roughly 400 genotyped donors, approximately 83% fell in the genetic ancestry cluster associated with self-reported Caucasian donors. Roughly 5 DR-DQ haplotypes were treated as single units for association and clustering because of strong linkage in the cohort. To predict cytomegalovirus infection status, the study brought together high-throughput TCR immunosequencing, statistical association of individual TCRs with disease status, and machine learning. The study aimed to test whether signatures of past pathogen exposure could be identified by cataloging public T cell receptors. HLA typing covered class I and class II loci at four-digit resolution. The number of donors typed differed by locus, with about 629-630 for A, B, C, DRB1 and DQB1, about 500 for DQA1, about 610 for DPA1, and some 440 for DPB1. To decide whether each TCR beta V gene segment behaved as functional or pseudogenic, an earlier analysis of over 500 of the donors relied on high-throughput TCR beta sequencing. All discovery cohort repertoires had been generated on a single sequencing platform. A later analysis re-analyzed previously published TCR beta repertoires from 650 to 800 donors and added high-resolution HLA genotyping to study TCR occurrence patterns. Besides the first cohort of roughly 700 subjects, a separate validation cohort made up of over 95 different subjects was used. Roughly 300 gigabases of sequencing data and approximately 80 million unique TCR sequences were included in an early release covering roughly 600 HLA-typed donors. Rather than drawing on any new phenotypic data, the later analysis identified candidate immune exposures from TCR beta sequences and the way those sequences occurred across donors. Donor age, sex, ethnicity and CMV serostatus were compiled alongside the repertoire data. Overall study outcomes, separate from this receptor: Several of the top co-occurrence clusters appeared to be linked to parvovirus B19, influenza, CMV and Epstein-Barr virus, according to a later analysis. Assigning TCR associations to individual alleles was difficult when HLA alleles, especially DR and DQ, strongly co-occurred. The classifier was reported to diagnose cytomegalovirus status with high specificity and sensitivity in both the original and validation cohorts. This cohort had only TCR beta chains sequenced, and the lack of alpha or paired-chain data limited which features could be detected. Three of the identified cytomegalovirus-associated TCR beta chains were confirmed in vitro to be specific for cytomegalovirus antigens. While some public TCRs were present in many individuals, most TCR sequences turned up only very rarely across donors. Immune exposure information for the cohort was limited to CMV serostatus. A further reported finding was that TCR beta sequences accurately predicted the HLA-A and HLA-B alleles for most subjects in the first cohort. A later analysis found that most CMV-associated TCR beta chains appeared HLA-restricted, with HLA associations seemingly driven largely by CMV exposure. Some IMGT-functional V segments, including TRBV6-2 and TRBV6-3, could not be distinguished by the 87-base-pair reads and were therefore excluded. Linkage disequilibrium might explain the correlated functional status among segregating V segments, but an unknown experimental factor could not be ruled out. An earlier analysis of approximately 500 of the donors showed that most TCR beta V segments appeared in productive rearrangements either about 87% or about 30% of the time, which broadly matched IMGT annotations. Specific HLA alleles were associated with roughly 17,000 TCR beta sequences at a false discovery rate of 0.05 in a later analysis. A later analysis found that HLA-associated TCR beta chains were more clonally expanded and had lower generation probabilities than equally common non-associated chains. The study gave a list of under 200 TCR beta chains associated with cytomegalovirus. A later genetic analysis associated a missense DCLRE1C variant with V-gene and J-gene trimming of TCR beta chains, and an independent cohort replicated the association. A cluster of highly shared sequence variants was judged likely to be a technical artifact of the sequencing pipeline. Sequencing depth was assumed to be roughly uniform across donors in the presence/absence analyses, though that assumption may not hold. It was suggested by the authors that the approach could potentially be generalized to other disease states and immunological phenotypes. Because some donors lacked HLA typing at each locus, the association tests relied only on the typed subset. The earlier analysis of approximately 560 of the donors excluded about 16 rarely observed V segments, including chromosome 9 orphons, because counts were too low. According to a later genetic analysis, donors in an Asian-associated ancestry cluster had fewer N-insertions in productive TCRs than the approximately 670-donor mean. In a later analysis, the rate of TCR association differed among HLA loci, with DRB1 alleles having the most associated TCRs and HLA-C alleles having the fewest.

The cohort was made up of several hundred healthy bone marrow donors. Cohort members were all nominally healthy when sampled, although unrecorded immune exposures were likely present. The donor was CMV seronegative and was included in the group of about 350 seronegative cohort members. Every donor gave a peripheral blood sample, and the peripheral blood mononuclear cells from that sample were used for TCR beta sequencing. The Qiagen DNeasy Blood Extraction Kit was used to extract genomic DNA from the blood cell samples. Reading from cysteine to phenylalanine, the CDR3 counts 14 amino acids. The DNA shown is the 42-base CDR3, in frame from base 1. Reading the germline V gene (reference sequence) gives CDR1 SEHNR and CDR2 FQNEAQ. Trimming leaves V shorter by 5 bases and J shorter by 4 bases, with the junction holding 3 bases beyond the gene matches. The library was produced with the immunoSEQ multiplex PCR assay. For the multiplex PCR, a mixture combining 60 forward primers for TCR Vbeta segments and 13 reverse primers for TCR Jbeta segments was used. Amplification of the CDR3 region of rearranged TCR beta genes was performed with a multiplex PCR assay on genomic DNA. Amplified TCR beta libraries were sequenced as 87-base-pair reads on the Illumina HiSeq System. For the original study's pipeline: In a later analysis, about 80 million unique TCR beta chains were counted across the approximately 640 repertoires, and some 10 million of these chains were shared by at least two donors. A nearest-neighbor algorithm error-corrected the raw reads and collapsed the reads into unique sequences, merging closely related sequences to remove PCR and sequencing errors. CDR3 sequences were aligned to IMGT reference sequences to assign V, D and J gene segments. For a sequence to be retained, a match of at least six nucleotides was required to both a V gene segment and a J gene segment. Rearrangements were classified as productive when the CDR3 lacked stop codons and remained in frame with V and J, and all other rearrangements were classified as non-productive. CDR3 was defined according to IMGT convention as the region running from the second conserved V-encoded cysteine to the conserved J-encoded phenylalanine. Sequences without an unambiguous match to a single V gene segment were excluded from the earlier analysis of a few hundred of the donors. In an earlier analysis of some 590 of the donors, a V segment was called functional when productive rearrangements were above 56.7%, and segregating when the standard deviation between donors exceeded 5%. To diagnose cytomegalovirus status from the catalog of TCR beta chain sequences, a statistical classification framework was built. In a later analysis, V and J genes were assigned by comparing TCR nucleotide sequences against IMGT/GENE-DB human TR gene sequences. In a later analysis, CDR3 sequences and most-parsimonious VDJ recombination scenarios were assigned using the TCRdist pipeline. In a later analysis, every TCR beta chain was defined by the combination of its CDR3 amino acid sequence and its V-gene family, and reads without a unique V-gene family were dropped. To address suspected cross-contamination and a sequencing artifact, a later analysis removed over 500 highly shared, low-generation-probability nucleotide sequences. In a later analysis, a clonal expansion index for each public chain was calculated from normalized within-repertoire ranks of inferred template counts. In a later analysis, generation probabilities were computed using a VDJ recombination model fitted to out-of-frame rearrangements, and the results were checked against IGoR. In a later analysis, hypergeometric tests were used to score TCR-TCR, TCR-HLA and TCR-CMV co-occurrence, with a repertoire-size bias correction applied to TCR pairs. A later analysis estimated false discovery rates by permuting HLA or CMV assignments 20 times. In a later analysis, co-occurring TCRs were grouped using DBSCAN, and TCRdist sequence similarity was added for clustering within HLA-allele-positive subsets. Repertoires with fewer than 30,000 or more than 120,000 public chains were left out of co-occurrence clustering, as were five repertoires with anomalous nucleotide sharing. TCRdb mirrors the immuneACCESS table, restricted to in-frame sequences. Some clones are absent from its copies; in checked studies, under half trace to an unresolved V gene, and the reason for the others is unknown. That table supplies the V and J calls and clone size; D and trimming were determined from the DNA. In all, the sample holds roughly 130,000 clones, and approximately 72% of those were seen once. About 1.6% of the sample comes from the top ten.

The rearranged segments are TRBV7-9 and TRBJ1-5, with 9 junctional bases fitting TRBD1. The sequenced material came from PBMCs. This TCR came from a man between 18 and 29 years old in good health and CMV-seronegative. CDR3 sequence: CASSRGQGNQPQHF. The DNA sequence reads TGTGCCAGCAGCCGTGGACAGGGGAATCAGCCCCAGCATTTT.